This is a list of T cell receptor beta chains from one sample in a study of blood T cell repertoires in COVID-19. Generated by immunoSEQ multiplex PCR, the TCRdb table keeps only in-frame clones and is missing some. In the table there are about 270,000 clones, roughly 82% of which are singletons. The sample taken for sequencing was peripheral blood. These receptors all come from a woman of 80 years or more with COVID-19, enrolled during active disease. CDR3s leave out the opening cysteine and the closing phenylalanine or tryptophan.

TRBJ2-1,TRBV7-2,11,ASSTGLAGEQF
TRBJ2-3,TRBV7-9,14,ASSSGLAGLTDTQY
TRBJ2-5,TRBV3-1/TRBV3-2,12,ASSQELAEETQY
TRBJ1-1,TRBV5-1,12,ASSLDGSNTEAF
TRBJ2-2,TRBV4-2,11,ASSRDMPGELF
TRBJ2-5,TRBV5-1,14,ASSLGQGAGKETQY
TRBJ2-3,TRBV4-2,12,ASSQDGLVDTQY
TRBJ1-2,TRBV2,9,ASNSYYGYT
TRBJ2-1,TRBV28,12,ASSFRQQGNEQF
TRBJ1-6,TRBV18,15,ASSLYSDGVGDSPLH
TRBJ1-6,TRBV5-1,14,ASSSGRAGPNSPLH
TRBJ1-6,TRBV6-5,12,ASRDGGAVSPLH
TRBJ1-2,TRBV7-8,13,ASSLGRRSNYGYT
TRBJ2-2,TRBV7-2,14,ASSLLGGPNTGELF
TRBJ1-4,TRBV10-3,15,AISGFGGRAANEKLF
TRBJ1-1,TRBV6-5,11,ASKGLPNTEAF
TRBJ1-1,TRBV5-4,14,ASSLPTGGVDTEAF
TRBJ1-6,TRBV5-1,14,ASSHGDSQRNSPLH
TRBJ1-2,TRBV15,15,ATSRTGTGLSNYGYT
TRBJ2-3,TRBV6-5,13,ASSYSAGLGDTQY
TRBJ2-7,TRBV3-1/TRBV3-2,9,ASSSPYEQY
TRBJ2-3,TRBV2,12,ASSRQGAADTQY
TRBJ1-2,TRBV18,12,ASSPEAPNYGYT
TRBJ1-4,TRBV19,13,ASRSAGDRNEKLF
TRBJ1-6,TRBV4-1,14,ASSQIGRGQGSPLH
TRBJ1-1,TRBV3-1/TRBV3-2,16,ASSQLPRTGGRDTEAF
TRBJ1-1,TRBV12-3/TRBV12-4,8,ASSRGEAF